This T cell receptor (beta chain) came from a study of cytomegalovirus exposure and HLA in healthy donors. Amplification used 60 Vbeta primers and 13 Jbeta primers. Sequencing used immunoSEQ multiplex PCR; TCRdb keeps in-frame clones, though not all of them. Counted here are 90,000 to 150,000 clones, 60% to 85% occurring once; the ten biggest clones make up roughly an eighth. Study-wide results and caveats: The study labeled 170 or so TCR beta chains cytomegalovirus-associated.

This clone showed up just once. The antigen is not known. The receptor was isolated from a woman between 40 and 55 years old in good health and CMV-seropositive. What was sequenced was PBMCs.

The CDR3 spells CASRPRTGPLNGYTF. In DNA form, the CDR3 reads TGTGCCAGCAGGCCAAGGACAGGGCCTTTAAATGGCTACACCTTC. The chain joins TRBV6-1 to TRBJ1-2, with 8 positions matching TRBD1. This CDR3 has 15 residues. The V segment lost 6 bases and the J segment 6 bases; nucleotides outside the gene matches: 12. Germline CDR1 reads MNHNS; CDR2 reads SASEGT.